This passage covers 16 T cell receptor beta chains from one sample sequenced in a study of patients and donors after allogeneic stem cell transplantation. Each CDR3 protein is one row after TCRdb ran MiXCR on the RT-PCR reads. The data show 200,000 to 250,000 distinct CDR3 sequences, around 41% seen once. The specimen was blood, either unsorted or a sorted T cell fraction (not recorded which). These receptor sequences come from a human donor who was either an allogeneic HSCT recipient or a stem cell or donor lymphocyte infusion donor (not recorded which). It is not recorded whose cells these are; they may come from a transplant donor.

The chain couples TRBV4-1 to TRBJ1-5; 8 bases are shared with TRBD1. Germline V gene lookup returns CDR1 MGHRA and CDR2 YSYEKL. Trimming at V came to 3 bases and at J to 4 bases, leaving 8 bases not matched to a gene. The CDR3 has 16 amino acids. This chain's CDR3 is CASSQVPGQVNQPQHF. Written as DNA, the CDR3 is TGCGCCAGCAGCCAGGTACCGGGACAGGTTAATCAGCCCCAGCATTTT.

The chain uses TRBV4-2 and TRBJ1-4, with unresolved D. The CDR3 sequence is 12 residues long. Per the germline V gene, CDR1 is LGHNA and CDR2 is YNFKEQ. With 1 base removed from V and 12 bases from J, the gap between germline ends came to 9 bases. CDR3 region: CASSQVRRELFF. As DNA, the CDR3 is TGTGCCAGCAGCCAAGTCCGAAGGGAACTGTTTTTT.

The chain links TRBV5-1 to TRBJ2-2, with 8 bases identical to TRBD1. V trimming: 2 bases; J trimming: 9 bases; junction bases outside the gene matches: 21. The CDR3 length is 19 residues. Per the germline V gene, CDR1 is SGHRS and CDR2 is YFSETQ. CDR3: CASSFALHHPGGAKRELFF. DNA of the CDR3: TGCGCCAGCAGCTTCGCTTTACATCATCCAGGGGGCGCGAAAAGGGAGCTGTTTTTT.

The J gene is TRBJ1-2, the V gene TRBV12-3 or TRBV12-4; 9 bases fit TRBD1. Trimming removed 3 bases from V and 7 bases from J; junction bases left unmatched: 3. The CDR3 has 13 residues. The CDR3 sequence is CASSLTGGGGYTF. CDR3 DNA: TGTGCCAGCAGTTTGACAGGGGGAGGTGGCTACACCTTC.

CDR3 region: CASSPRQGGRNEQFF. The CDR3 coding sequence is TGTGCCAGCAGCCCCCGTCAGGGGGGCCGCAATGAGCAGTTCTTC. V is TRBV7-9 and J is TRBJ2-1; weak D call: TRBD1 (7 bases). The CDR3 covers 15 residues. CDR1 and CDR2 from the germline V gene are SEHNR and FQNEAQ (reference sequence). Trimming pared 5 bases from V and 6 bases from J, leaving 17 bases between.

V and J are TRBV5-5 and TRBJ1-1, with 7 bases lining up with TRBD1. CDR1 is SGHKS, CDR2 YYEKEE, per germline (reference sequence). J gave up 2 bases and V 6 bases, and 7 bases lay outside the gene matches. The CDR3 sequence is 14 residues long. CDR3 DNA: TGTGCCAGCACCCTCGGGACAGCCAACACTGAAGCTTTCTTT. Its protein is CASTLGTANTEAFF.

There are a few counts of this clonotype. The chain couples TRBV9 to TRBJ1-4, with D possibly TRBD1 on 5 matching bases. The V end lost 0 bases, the J end lost 8 bases, and 11 bases lay between the germline ends. Germline V gives CDR1 SGDLS, CDR2 YYNGEE. The CDR3 sequence is 14 residues long. The CDR3 loop is CASSVVGDSEKLFF. The CDR3 DNA reads as TGTGCCAGCAGCGTAGTTGGAGACAGCGAAAAACTGTTTTTT.

This clonotype was recorded a few times. The CDR3, as DNA: TGCAGCTTCCACCGAGGGACCGGAACTAATGAAAAACTGTTTTTT. Its translation is CSFHRGTGTNEKLFF. J is TRBJ1-4 and V is TRBV29-1, with D perhaps TRBD1 (5 bases). Germline V lookup: CDR1 SQVTM, CDR2 ANQGSEA. V was shortened by 8 bases and J by 1 base, with 17 bases between the two germline ends. CDR3 length equals 15 residues.

V and J are TRBV6-6 and TRBJ1-5; TRBD1 aligns across 7 bases. This CDR3 contains 18 residues. Germline-derived CDR1 and CDR2 are MNHNY and SVGAGI (reference sequence). V dropped 0 bases and J dropped 4; count of bases not matched to a gene: 12. In DNA form, the CDR3 reads TGTGCCAGCAGTTACTCGGCTTTAGGGGGCCCCACTAATCAGCCCCAGCATTTT. Amino acids: CASSYSALGGPTNQPQHF.

V is TRBV2 and J is TRBJ1-2, with a possible D match to TRBD1 (5 bases). V was clipped by 3 bases and J by 5 bases, with 10 bases between them. The CDR3 length is 13 residues. Germline CDR1 is SNHLY and CDR2 is FYNNEI. CDR3 in DNA: TGTGCCAGCAGTGAGGCAGGGACTTATGGCTACACCTTC. Protein sequence: CASSEAGTYGYTF.

This rearrangement joins TRBV7-2 to TRBJ2-4; 15 nucleotides match TRBD2. The CDR3 extends over 19 amino acids. Per germline, CDR1 SGHTA and CDR2 FQGNSA. J gave up 1 base and V 0 bases, and 4 bases lay outside the gene matches. CDR3 residues: CASSLAGLAGGPAKNIQYF. The CDR3 DNA reads TGTGCCAGCAGCTTAGCTGGACTAGCGGGGGGGCCCGCCAAAAACATTCAGTACTTC.

The rearrangement links TRBV4-1 to TRBJ2-3, with a possible D match to TRBD2 (7 bases). CDR1 is MGHRA, CDR2 YSYEKL, per germline. V was shortened by 3 bases and J by 6 bases, with 22 bases between the two germline ends. This CDR3 region has 17 residues. For the CDR3, the DNA is TGCGCCAGCAGCCACCCCCGGGGGGCCCTCCGACGCGATACGCAGTATTTT. This encodes CASSHPRGALRRDTQYF.

This clonotype appeared a few times. V usage is TRBV20-1 and J usage is TRBJ1-1; D remains ambiguous. Trimming stripped 1 base from V and 1 base from J, with 13 bases between. From germline, CDR1 is DFQATT and CDR2 SNEGSKA (reference sequence). The CDR3 sequence is 15 residues long. The CDR3 DNA reads as TGCAGTGCTAGAGCTTACTGGGGTAGGAACACTGAAGCTTTCTTT. Protein sequence: CSARAYWGRNTEAFF.

The V gene is TRBV10-3, the J gene TRBJ1-5; 7 bases line up with TRBD1. Germline lookup yields CDR1 ENHRY and CDR2 SYGVKD. The CDR3 extends over 14 amino acids. With 6 bases clipped from V and 6 bases from J, the junction kept 8 bases outside the gene matches. The CDR3 reads CAISETGRAQPQHF. The CDR3 DNA sequence: TGTGCCATCAGCGAGACAGGGAGAGCTCAGCCCCAGCATTTT.

This clonotype turned up a few times. CDR3 loop: CASSQRGRITDTQYF. CDR3 bases: TGCGCCAGCAGCCAGAGGGGGAGAATCACAGATACGCAGTATTTT. The chain uses TRBV4-3 and TRBJ2-3, with D perhaps TRBD1 (6 bases). V dropped 3 bases and J dropped 2 bases, with 12 bases sitting between them. The CDR3 runs to 15 residues. Per germline, CDR1 LGHNA and CDR2 YSLEER.

This clonotype came up once. This chain uses TRBV7-3 with TRBJ2-5; D may match TRBD1 or TRBD2 (5 bases each). The CDR3 is made up of 16 amino acids. Trimming pared 1 base from V and 3 bases from J, leaving 15 bases between. Germline V gives CDR1 SGHTA, CDR2 FQGTGA. The CDR3 loop reads CASSLRGKEREETQYF. In DNA form, the CDR3 reads TGTGCCAGCAGCTTAAGGGGGAAGGAGCGAGAAGAGACCCAGTACTTC.